The 30 T cell receptor beta chains reported below all come from one sample, sequenced in a study of cytomegalovirus exposure and HLA in healthy donors. In the PCR, 60 Vbeta and 13 Jbeta primers were used. TCRdb keeps only in-frame clones here, not all; method: immunoSEQ multiplex PCR. The sample lists some 250,000 clones; roughly 80% were seen once. Sequencing was carried out using PBMCs. The origin of the receptors is a woman in her forties in good health and CMV-seropositive.

This chain links TRBV6-6 with TRBJ2-1; 13 positions match TRBD2. The ends lost 7 bases at V and 8 bases at J; junction bases unmatched: 8. CDR1 and CDR2 from the germline V gene are MNHNY and SVGAGI (reference sequence). The length of the CDR3 is 15 residues. CDR3 in DNA: TGTGCCAGCACCGAACTAGCGGGAGGGGCGGATGAGCAGTTCTTC. It is translated as CASTELAGGADEQFF.

The CDR3 loop is CASSLGRGLTEAFF. The CDR3 nucleotides are TGTGCCAGTAGCCTCGGGAGGGGTTTAACTGAAGCTTTCTTT. The J gene is TRBJ1-1, the V gene TRBV19; D is possibly TRBD1 (5 bases). This CDR3 contains 14 residues. Germline CDR1 is LNHDA and CDR2 is SQIVND (reference sequence). V was shortened by 6 bases and J by 5 bases, with 16 bases between the two germline ends.

The chain combines TRBV19 with TRBJ2-7; possibly TRBD1 for D (5 bases). The V gene lost 3 bases and the J gene lost 7 bases, with 16 bases spanning the gap. CDR1 and CDR2 from the germline V gene are LNHDA and SQIVND (reference sequence). The CDR3 covers 14 residues. The CDR3 spells CASSIRGPAREQYF. CDR3 bases: TGTGCCAGTAGTATTAGGGGCCCGGCGAGGGAGCAGTACTTC.

The chain recombines TRBV14 with TRBJ2-5, with D unclear. With the DNA end fitting TRBJ2-7 better, the J assignment may be wrong. Germline loops: CDR1 SGHDN, CDR2 FVKESK. The CDR3 contains 15 residues. The CDR3 here is CASSPAGFYSYEQYF. The DNA for the CDR3 is TGTGCCAGCAGCCCAGCCGGGTTCTACTCCTACGAGCAGTACTTC.

The chain is built from TRBV15 and TRBJ2-3, with D possibly matching TRBD2 (6 bases). Germline values: CDR1 LNHNV, CDR2 YYDKDF (reference sequence). The CDR3 loop spans 15 amino acids. V dropped 5 bases and J dropped 1 base, with 13 bases sitting between them. This CDR3 is CATSQLIAGTDTQYF. The CDR3 nucleotides read TGTGCCACCAGCCAGTTGATAGCGGGCACAGATACGCAGTATTTT.

The chain employs TRBV19 and TRBJ1-5, with D perhaps TRBD1 (5 bases). The ends were cut back, 6 bases at V and 7 bases at J, with 19 bases in the middle. The CDR3 runs to 15 residues. Per the germline V gene, CDR1 is LNHDA and CDR2 is SQIVND (reference sequence). CDR3 bases: TGTGCCAGTAGCTTGGGGGGTATGGGTGGCCAGCCCCAGCATTTT. As protein: CASSLGGMGGQPQHF.

The V gene is TRBV19, the J gene TRBJ2-7; 13 nucleotides agree with TRBD2. The CDR3 loop spans 15 amino acids. Per germline, CDR1 LNHDA and CDR2 SQIVND (reference sequence). Trimming took 6 bases from V and 3 from J; bases not matched to a gene: 5. CDR3 protein: CASSALAGGSYEQYF. The DNA of the CDR3 is TGTGCCAGTAGCGCACTAGCGGGAGGGAGCTACGAGCAGTACTTC.

The chain combines TRBV4-3 with TRBJ2-3, with D perhaps TRBD2 (5 bases). The CDR3 totals 16 residues. Germline V gene sequence: CDR1 LGHNA, CDR2 YSLEER. The V and J ends lost 0 bases and 4 bases respectively, with 14 bases between them. This CDR3 is CASSQDRAPRADTQYF. CDR3 DNA: TGCGCCAGCAGCCAAGATCGCGCCCCGCGGGCAGATACGCAGTATTTT.

This sequence joins TRBV7-9 and TRBJ2-5; 9 bases are shared with TRBD1. The length of the CDR3 is 15 residues. Trimming at V came to 5 bases and at J to 5 bases, leaving 9 bases not matched to a gene. Germline V gene lookup returns CDR1 SEHNR and CDR2 FQNEAQ (reference sequence). The CDR3 loop is CASSPGTGLYETQYF. DNA for the CDR3: TGTGCCAGCAGCCCAGGGACAGGGCTTTATGAGACCCAGTACTTC.

J is TRBJ2-1 and V is TRBV10-3; 7 bases map to TRBD1. CDR3 size: 15 residues. V gave up 6 bases and J gave up 2 bases; unmatched junction bases: 7. Germline loops: CDR1 ENHRY, CDR2 SYGVKD. The chain's CDR3 is CAISDRALTYNEQFF. CDR3 sequence (DNA): TGTGCCATCAGCGACAGGGCCCTCACCTACAATGAGCAGTTCTTC.

This clone showed up just once. The J gene is TRBJ2-7, the V gene TRBV2; 7 bases are shared with TRBD1. The germline gives CDR1 SNHLY, CDR2 FYNNEI. The CDR3 has 13 residues. After removal of 4 bases from V and 5 bases from J, the junction contained 5 bases not matched to a gene. CDR3 protein: CASSVTGFNEQYF. The CDR3 DNA reads TGTGCCAGCAGTGTGACAGGGTTCAACGAGCAGTACTTC.

A few counts support this clone. This chain joins TRBV7-2 and TRBJ2-7, with a possible D match to TRBD2 (6 bases). Per the germline V gene, CDR1 is SGHTA and CDR2 is FQGNSA. The CDR3 loop spans 18 amino acids. Trimming cost V 2 bases and J 0 bases, with 20 bases left between them. CDR3 coding DNA: TGTGCCAGCAGCTTAATAAGTTGGGGGGAGTCAAGCTCCTACGAGCAGTACTTC. Residues: CASSLISWGESSSYEQYF.

The chain carries TRBV6-5 and TRBJ2-1; no reliable D call. The CDR3 sequence is 16 residues long. The V end was cut by 2 bases, the J end by 6 bases, with 17 bases between. The germline V gene has CDR1 MNHEY and CDR2 SVGAGI. This CDR3 reads CASSYAPNTRLNEQFF. CDR3 DNA: TGTGCCAGCAGTTACGCCCCGAACACCCGCCTCAATGAGCAGTTCTTC.

This clone was seen only once. The J gene is TRBJ2-1, the V gene TRBV11-3; D is unclear. The CDR3 is 14 residues long. Deletions cut 2 bases from V and 0 bases from J, with 5 bases between. Germline CDR1 and CDR2: SGHNT and YENEEA. CDR3 region: CASSLLSSYNEQFF. The DNA of the CDR3 is TGTGCCAGCAGCTTACTCAGCTCCTACAATGAGCAGTTCTTC.

Comments on this clone: One junction end does not reproduce the germline sequence, and a read error may be involved. The rearrangement uses TRBV6-1 and TRBJ2-5; the D gene is possibly TRBD2 (5 bases). CDR3 length: 15 amino acids. CDR1 is MNHNS and CDR2 is SASEGT in the germline V gene. This CDR3 is CASSEGLANRETQYF. As DNA, the CDR3 is TGTGCCAGCAGCGAAGGTCTAGCCAATCGAGAGACCCAGTACTTC.

The CDR3 DNA is TGTGCCAGCAGCTTAAAGGGGGCGATCGACTATGGCTACACCTTC. Translation: CASSLKGAIDYGYTF. The J gene is TRBJ1-2, the V gene TRBV5-4; 7 bases fit TRBD1. Trimming removed 2 bases from V and 3 bases from J; junction bases left unmatched: 7. CDR1 is SGHNT and CDR2 is YYREEE in the germline V gene (reference sequence). This CDR3 comprises 15 residues.

The CDR3 DNA reads TGTGCCAGCAGTGAAGGAATAGCGGACACAGATACGCAGTATTTT. Translating gives CASSEGIADTDTQYF. This chain joins TRBV2 and TRBJ2-3; the D gene is possibly TRBD2 (6 bases). The germline gives CDR1 SNHLY, CDR2 FYNNEI. V lost 1 base, J lost 2 bases, and 10 bases lay in between. The CDR3 loop spans 15 amino acids.

This clone appeared a single time. V is TRBV27 and J is TRBJ2-1; 12 bases are shared with TRBD2. This CDR3 is built from 14 residues. The germline V gene encodes CDR1 MNHEY and CDR2 SMNVEV (reference sequence). V shed 3 bases, J shed 7 bases, and the junction held 1 base outside the gene matches. The CDR3: CASSLGTSGNEQFF. In DNA, the CDR3 is TGTGCCAGCAGTTTGGGGACTAGCGGGAATGAGCAGTTCTTC.

The chain uses TRBV29-1 and TRBJ1-3; TRBD1 matches 9 bases. Germline V gene data show CDR1 as SQVTM and CDR2 as ANQGSEA. With V trimmed by 6 bases and J by 1 base, 7 bases remained unmatched. This CDR3 contains 15 residues. The CDR3 loop is CSVGQGRLSGNTIYF. DNA of the CDR3: TGCAGCGTCGGACAGGGGAGGTTATCTGGAAACACCATATATTTT.

This clone was counted once. The chain is built from TRBV7-3 and TRBJ2-3; D not resolved. The CDR3 spans 15 residues. Germline V gives CDR1 SGHTA, CDR2 FQGTGA. V lost 0 bases and J 0 bases, leaving 7 bases between the germline ends. DNA for the CDR3: TGTGCCAGCAGCTTAACGTTCCAGAGCACAGATACGCAGTATTTT. Its protein is CASSLTFQSTDTQYF.

Here the CDR3 reads CASSEAEDQETQYF. The CDR3 DNA reads as TGTGCCAGCAGTGAGGCAGAGGACCAAGAGACCCAGTACTTC. This chain uses TRBV2 with TRBJ2-5; D gene ambiguous. Germline loops: CDR1 SNHLY, CDR2 FYNNEI. The CDR3 extends over 14 amino acids. Between the trimmed V and J ends, which lost 3 bases and 0 bases, there was a span of 8 bases.

This clone was detected a few times. The rearrangement uses TRBV11-3 and TRBJ2-7, with D unresolved. The CDR3 is 13 residues long. The germline V gene encodes CDR1 SGHNT and CDR2 YENEEA. Trimming shortened V by 4 bases and J by 4 bases, and 11 bases separated the two germline ends. This chain's CDR3 is CASSSPREYEQYF. For the CDR3, the DNA is TGTGCCAGCAGCTCCCCCCGAGAATACGAGCAGTACTTC.

The sample holds one count of this clone. Other DNA sequences within the sample encode an identical CDR3. V and J are TRBV6-5 and TRBJ2-7; D might be TRBD1 (6 bases). Germline CDR1 is MNHEY and CDR2 is SVGAGI. This CDR3 is 15 amino acids long. V gave up 3 bases and J gave up 1 base, with 13 bases separating them. The CDR3 region is CASSYGGRGSYEQYF. The CDR3 DNA is TGTGCCAGCAGTTATGGTGGCAGGGGATCCTACGAGCAGTACTTC.

This rearrangement joins TRBV5-1 to TRBJ2-3; TRBD2 matches at 11 bases. This CDR3 has 17 amino acids. Germline V CDR1 and CDR2: SGHRS, YFSETQ. V lost 0 bases to trimming and J lost 3 bases; unmatched junction nucleotides: 6. The CDR3 DNA is TGCGCCAGCAGCTTGGAACCTTTAGCGGGGGGGACAGATACGCAGTATTTT. Residues: CASSLEPLAGGTDTQYF.

This clone was seen a handful of times. The chain recombines TRBV6-5 with TRBJ1-2, with D maybe TRBD1 (5 bases). CDR3 size: 15 residues. V lost 2 bases and J 3 bases, leaving 13 bases between the germline ends. Germline V gene lookup returns CDR1 MNHEY and CDR2 SVGAGI. The CDR3: CASSYIGAVDYGYTF. The CDR3 DNA reads as TGTGCCAGCAGTTACATTGGGGCGGTGGACTATGGCTACACCTTC.

The gene calls are TRBV5-8 and TRBJ2-1; a possible D gene is TRBD1 (6 bases). CDR3 size: 14 residues. With 5 bases removed from V and 4 bases from J, the gap between germline ends came to 13 bases. Germline V gene sequence: CDR1 SGHTS, CDR2 YDEGEE. CDR3 sequence: CASRGQTLYNEQFF. The CDR3 DNA reads as TGTGCCAGCAGAGGACAGACTCTATACAATGAGCAGTTCTTC.

The rearrangement joins TRBV5-6 to TRBJ2-3; TRBD2 is a possible D gene (5 bases). Trimming left V 4 bases short and J 2 bases short, with 11 bases between. The CDR3 sequence is 14 residues long. Germline CDR1 SGHDT, CDR2 YYEEEE. The CDR3 protein is CASSPYDYTDTQYF. The CDR3 nucleotides read TGTGCCAGCAGCCCCTACGACTACACAGATACGCAGTATTTT.

This chain uses TRBV9 with TRBJ1-1; 7 nucleotides line up with TRBD1. V trimming: 4 bases; J trimming: 0 bases; junction bases outside the gene matches: 6. Germline V gene lookup returns CDR1 SGDLS and CDR2 YYNGEE. The CDR3 contains 15 residues. The CDR3 protein is CASSPRTGVNTEAFF. The CDR3 DNA follows: TGTGCCAGCAGCCCTAGGACAGGTGTGAACACTGAAGCTTTCTTT. The whole variable domain, filled in from reference TRBV9 and TRBJ1-1, reads DSGVTQTPKHLITATGQRVTLRCSPRSGDLSVYWYQQSLDQGLQFLIQYYNGEERAKGNILERFSAQQFPDLHSELNLSSLELGDSALYFCASSPRTGVNTEAFFGQGTRLTVV.

This chain links TRBV11-2 with TRBJ2-7; D may be TRBD2 (5 bases). V shed 0 bases and J shed 3 bases, with 9 bases lying between them. From germline, CDR1 is SGHAT and CDR2 FQNNGV. The CDR3 is made up of 14 amino acids. The CDR3 bases are TGTGCCAGCAGCTTAGATGGCGAGGGCTACGAGCAGTACTTC. It yields the protein CASSLDGEGYEQYF.

The sample holds one count of this clone. V is TRBV28 and J is TRBJ1-1; D may be TRBD1 (6 bases). The germline V gene encodes CDR1 MDHEN and CDR2 SYDVKM. The CDR3 covers 11 residues. The ends were cut back, 7 bases at V and 7 bases at J, with 10 bases in the middle. CDR3 sequence (DNA): TGTGCCAGCACCTCGGACAGTGAAGCTTTCTTT. It codes for CASTSDSEAFF.